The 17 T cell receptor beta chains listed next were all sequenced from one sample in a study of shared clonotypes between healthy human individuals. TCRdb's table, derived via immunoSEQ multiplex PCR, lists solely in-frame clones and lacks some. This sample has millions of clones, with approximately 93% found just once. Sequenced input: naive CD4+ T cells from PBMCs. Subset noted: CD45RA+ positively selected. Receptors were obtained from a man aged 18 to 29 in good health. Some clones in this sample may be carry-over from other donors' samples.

Written as DNA, the CDR3 is TGTGCCAGCAGCTTAGGTCTAGCGGTAATGGATGAGCAGTTCTTC. It yields the protein CASSLGLAVMDEQFF. The rearrangement uses TRBV11-3 and TRBJ2-1; 7 nucleotides match TRBD2. V was clipped by 1 base and J by 8 bases; unmatched bases: 8. The germline CDR1 and CDR2 sequences are SGHNT and YENEEA. This CDR3 is built from 15 residues.

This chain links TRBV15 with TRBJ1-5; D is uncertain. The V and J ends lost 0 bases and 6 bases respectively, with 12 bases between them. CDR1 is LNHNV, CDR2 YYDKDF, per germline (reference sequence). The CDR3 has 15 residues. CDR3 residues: CATSREVREGQPQHF. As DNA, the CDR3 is TGTGCCACCAGCAGAGAAGTGCGGGAGGGTCAGCCCCAGCATTTT.

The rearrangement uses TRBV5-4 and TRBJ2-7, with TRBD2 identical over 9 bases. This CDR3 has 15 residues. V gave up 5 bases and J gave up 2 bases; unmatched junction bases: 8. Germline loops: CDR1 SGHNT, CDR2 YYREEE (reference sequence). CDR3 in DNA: TGTGCCAGCAGTATTGGGGCTAGCGGGACCTACGAGCAGTACTTC. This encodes CASSIGASGTYEQYF.

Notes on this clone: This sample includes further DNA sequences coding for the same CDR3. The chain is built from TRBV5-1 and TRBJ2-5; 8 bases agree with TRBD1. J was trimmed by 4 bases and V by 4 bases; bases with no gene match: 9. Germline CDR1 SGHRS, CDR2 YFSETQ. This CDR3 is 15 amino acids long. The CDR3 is CASSLGQAGPETQYF. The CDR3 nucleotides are TGCGCCAGCAGCCTGGGACAGGCGGGCCCAGAGACCCAGTACTTC. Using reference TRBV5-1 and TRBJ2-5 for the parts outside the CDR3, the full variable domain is KAGVTQTPRYLIKTRGQQVTLSCSPISGHRSVSWYQQTPGQGLQFLFEYFSETQRNKGNFPGRFSGRQFSNSRSEMNVSTLELGDSALYLCASSLGQAGPETQYFGPGTRLLVL.

The CDR3 DNA reads TGCGCCAGCAGCTTGCAGGGTCACTACGAGCAGTACTTC. Encoded protein: CASSLQGHYEQYF. This chain connects TRBV5-1 to TRBJ2-7; perhaps TRBD1 as D (5 bases). Germline V gene sequence: CDR1 SGHRS, CDR2 YFSETQ. V lost 1 base and J 3 bases, leaving 8 bases between the germline ends. The CDR3 totals 13 residues.

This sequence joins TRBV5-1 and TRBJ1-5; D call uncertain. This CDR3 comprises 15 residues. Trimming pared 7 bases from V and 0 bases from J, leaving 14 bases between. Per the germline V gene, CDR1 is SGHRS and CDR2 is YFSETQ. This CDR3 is CASSAPDVSNQPQHF. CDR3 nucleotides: TGCGCCAGCTCCGCTCCGGACGTTAGCAATCAGCCCCAGCATTTT.

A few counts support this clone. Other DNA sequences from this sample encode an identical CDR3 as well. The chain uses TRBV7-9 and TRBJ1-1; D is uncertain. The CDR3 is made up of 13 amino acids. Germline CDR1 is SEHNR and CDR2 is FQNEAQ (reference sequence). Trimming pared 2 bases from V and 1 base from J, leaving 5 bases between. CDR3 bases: TGTGCCAGCAGCTTACAAGAGAACACTGAAGCTTTCTTT. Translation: CASSLQENTEAFF.

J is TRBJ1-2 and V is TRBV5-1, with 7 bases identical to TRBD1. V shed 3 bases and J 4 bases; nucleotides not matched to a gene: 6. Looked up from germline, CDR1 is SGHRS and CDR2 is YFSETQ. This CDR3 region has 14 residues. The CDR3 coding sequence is TGCGCCAGCAGCTCCCAGGGGGGCGGCTATGGCTACACCTTC. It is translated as CASSSQGGGYGYTF.

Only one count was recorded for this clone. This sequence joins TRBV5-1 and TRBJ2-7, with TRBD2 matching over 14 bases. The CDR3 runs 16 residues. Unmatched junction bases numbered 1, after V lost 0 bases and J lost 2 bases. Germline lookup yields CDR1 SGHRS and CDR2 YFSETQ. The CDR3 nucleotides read TGCGCCAGCAGCTTGGAGGGACTAGCGGGGGCCTACGAGCAGTACTTC. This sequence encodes CASSLEGLAGAYEQYF.

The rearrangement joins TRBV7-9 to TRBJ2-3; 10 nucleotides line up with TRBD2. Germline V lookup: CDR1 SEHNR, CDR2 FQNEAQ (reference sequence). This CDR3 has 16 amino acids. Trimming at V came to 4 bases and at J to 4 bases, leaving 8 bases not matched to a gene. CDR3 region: CASSWGAGGPSDTQYF. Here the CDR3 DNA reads TGTGCCAGCAGCTGGGGAGCGGGAGGGCCCTCAGATACGCAGTATTTT.

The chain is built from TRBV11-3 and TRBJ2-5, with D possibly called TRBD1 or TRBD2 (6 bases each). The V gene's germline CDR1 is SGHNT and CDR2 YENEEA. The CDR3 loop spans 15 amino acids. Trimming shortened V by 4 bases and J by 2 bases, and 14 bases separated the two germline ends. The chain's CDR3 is CASSSSRGGQETQYF. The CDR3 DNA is TGTGCCAGCAGCTCCTCGCGAGGGGGGCAAGAGACCCAGTACTTC.

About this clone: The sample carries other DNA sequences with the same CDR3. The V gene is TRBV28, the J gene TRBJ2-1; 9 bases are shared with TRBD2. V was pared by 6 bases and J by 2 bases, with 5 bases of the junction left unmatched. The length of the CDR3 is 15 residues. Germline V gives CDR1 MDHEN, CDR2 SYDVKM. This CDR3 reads CASSLSGRAYNEQFF. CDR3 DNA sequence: TGTGCCAGCAGCCTTAGCGGGAGAGCCTACAATGAGCAGTTCTTC.

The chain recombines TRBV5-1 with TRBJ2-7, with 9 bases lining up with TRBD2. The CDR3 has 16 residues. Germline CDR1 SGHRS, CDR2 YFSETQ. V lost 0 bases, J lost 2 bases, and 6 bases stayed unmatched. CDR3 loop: CASSLDRASGTYEQYF. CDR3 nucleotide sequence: TGCGCCAGCAGCTTGGATCGGGCTAGCGGGACCTACGAGCAGTACTTC.

CDR3: CASSDVTSGGDTQYF. CDR3 DNA: TGTGCCAGCAGCGACGTGACTAGCGGGGGAGATACGCAGTATTTT. J is TRBJ2-3 and V is TRBV11-1, with 12 bases aligning to TRBD2. Germline CDR1 reads SGHAT; CDR2 reads FQDESV (reference sequence). Losses at the gene ends were 5 bases for V and 5 bases for J; bases not matched to a gene: 5. This CDR3 is 15 amino acids long. The full variable domain, completed using reference TRBV11-1 and TRBJ2-3, is EAEVAQSPRYKITEKSQAVAFWCDPISGHATLYWYRQILGQGPELLVQFQDESVVDDSQLPKDRFSAERLKGVDSTLKIQPAELGDSAMYLCASSDVTSGGDTQYFGPGTRLTVL.

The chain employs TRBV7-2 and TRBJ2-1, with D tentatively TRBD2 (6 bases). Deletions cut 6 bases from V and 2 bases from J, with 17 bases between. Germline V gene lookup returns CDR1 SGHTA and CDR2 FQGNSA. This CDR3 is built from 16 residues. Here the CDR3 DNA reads TGTGCCAGCAGAGAAGCGGGCGGGATGGCCTACAATGAGCAGTTCTTC. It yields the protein CASREAGGMAYNEQFF.

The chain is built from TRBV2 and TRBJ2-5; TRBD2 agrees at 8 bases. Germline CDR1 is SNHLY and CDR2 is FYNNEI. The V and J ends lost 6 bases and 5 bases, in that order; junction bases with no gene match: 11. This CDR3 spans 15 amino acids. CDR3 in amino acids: CASSRTSRGGETQYF. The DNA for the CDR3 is TGTGCCAGCAGCAGGACTAGCCGGGGTGGGGAGACCCAGTACTTC.

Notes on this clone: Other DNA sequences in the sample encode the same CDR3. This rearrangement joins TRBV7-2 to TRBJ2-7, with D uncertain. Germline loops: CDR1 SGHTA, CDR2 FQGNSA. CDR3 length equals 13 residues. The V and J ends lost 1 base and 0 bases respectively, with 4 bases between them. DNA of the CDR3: TGTGCCAGCAGCTTAGACCCCTCCTACGAGCAGTACTTC. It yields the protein CASSLDPSYEQYF. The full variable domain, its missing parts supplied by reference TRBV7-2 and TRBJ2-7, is GAGVSQSPSNKVTEKGKDVELRCDPISGHTALYWYRQSLGQGLEFLIYFQGNSAPDKSGLPSDRFSAERTGGSVSTLTIQRTQQEDSAVYLCASSLDPSYEQYFGPGTRLTVT.